This TCR beta chain was found in a study of regulatory T cells in long-lasting Graves disease. Of note for this clonotype: Antigen unknown.

The CDR3 covers 14 residues. Germline values: CDR1 KGHDR, CDR2 SFDVKD. V lost 3 bases to trimming and J lost 4 bases, with 11 bases between them. Construction of TCR beta libraries relied on iRepertoire HTBI primers and on Arm-PCR targeting CDR3 regions. TCRdb fed the multiplex PCR reads into MiXCR, producing one record per CDR3 protein. The sample consists of 350,000 to 450,000 distinct CDR3 sequences, approximately 15% of them appearing once. Study observations and caveats: Newly diagnosed disease favored TRBV20-1 and TRBJ2-1 over persistent disease.

Specified time point: newly diagnosed GD, antithyroid drugs for less than 3 months. Extracted PBMC RNA gave rise to the TCR library. Patients came through an endocrinology department, and that department was in Xi'an, China. These sequences were also reported in another study, on T cells in Graves' hyperthyroidism and ophthalmopathy. That study adds: Clonotypes that were expanded in thyroid above 0.001 mostly appeared in blood too. Ophthalmopathy, which appeared later, was predicted by the model a median about 6 months before onset.

V and J are TRBV24-1 and TRBJ1-2; TRBD1 might be the D (6 bases). This sequence originates from a man between 35 and 55 years old with Graves disease. The sample consisted of peripheral blood mononuclear cells (PBMCs), taken at new diagnosis, from a patient treated with antithyroid drugs. The CDR3 nucleotides read TGTGCCACCAGTGATCGGGCGGGGGCCTATGGCTACACCTTC. Residues: CATSDRAGAYGYTF.